A single sample gave rise to the 4 T cell receptor beta chains below, sequenced in a study of blood T cell repertoires in COVID-19 (dated by TCRdb to 2018 to 2021). Libraries were constructed by the immunoSEQ multiplex PCR assay. What TCRdb holds here is the immuneACCESS table cut down to in-frame rearrangements. Part of the clones is not present; checked against another copy, under half of the missing clones reflect an unresolved V gene, and the others are unexplained. Within this sample are around 120,000 clones, with over 70% of them counted one time only. 25% to 35% of the sample comes from the top ten. The material sequenced was peripheral blood. Source of these receptors: a woman in her sixties or seventies with acute or convalescent COVID-19.

The chain has TRBV29-1 and TRBJ1-5; 9 bases align to TRBD1. Germline V CDR1 and CDR2: SQVTM, ANQGSEA. The CDR3 has 15 residues. Trimming removed 5 bases from V and 5 bases from J; junction bases left unmatched: 10. CDR3 nucleotides: TGCAGCGTTACAATACAGGGGGCGTGGGATCAGCCCCAGCATTTT. Residues: CSVTIQGAWDQPQHF.

This clone was seen a handful of times. CDR3 sequence (DNA): TGTGCCAGCCCCGACAGTCCCTTAGATAATTCACCCCTCCACTTT. Residues: CASPDSPLDNSPLHF. The J gene is TRBJ1-6, the V gene TRBV2; tentatively, D is TRBD1 (5 bases). The CDR3 sequence is 15 residues long. CDR1 and CDR2 (germline): SNHLY, FYNNEI. V was cut by 8 bases and J by 5 bases, with 16 bases left in between.

J is TRBJ2-3 and V is TRBV21-1; the D call in the table, TRBD1, was not verified against the DNA. TRBV21-1 is noted as a pseudogene. The CDR3 is made up of 14 amino acids. The CDR3 loop reads CASSKDKAADTQYF. CDR3 coding DNA: TGTGCCAGCAGCAAGGACAAAGCAGCAGATACGCAGTATTTT.

The genes are TRBV7-2 and TRBJ2-3; TRBD2 aligns across 11 bases. J gave up 9 bases and V 0 bases, and 8 bases lay outside the gene matches. CDR3 size: 16 residues. Germline V gene data show CDR1 as SGHTA and CDR2 as FQGNSA. The CDR3 is CASSLAGGLAASTQYF. CDR3 DNA sequence: TGTGCCAGCAGCTTAGCCGGGGGACTAGCGGCTTCCACGCAGTATTTT.